Sequencing of this TCR beta chain was carried out in a study of blood T cell repertoires in COVID-19. Background on the study: Acute and convalescent COVID-19 specimens originated in the United States, Italy and Spain. Sources were T cells, B-cell-depleted T cells, or PBMCs; the material itself was cDNA or gDNA.

Germline V gives CDR1 GTSNPN, CDR2 SVGIG (reference sequence). V shed 0 bases and J shed 6 bases, with 17 bases lying between them. The CDR3 length is 16 residues. In the authors' methods: Quantification of nucleated cells was approximated via reference gene primer amplification. The data were produced by immunoSEQ multiplex PCR, yet TCRdb's version contains in-frame clones alone and is incomplete. The DNA gave D and trimming, while V, J and clone size come from that table. The table has approximately 230,000 clones, roughly 90% seen once. The sample taken for sequencing was peripheral blood. V is TRBV30 and J is TRBJ1-4, with D tentatively TRBD1 (5 bases). The clonotype originates from a woman aged 40-49 years who had recovered from COVID-19. The CDR3 coding sequence is TGTGCCTGGAGTGTGGCAGGGTTCGGTTTGTATGAAAAACTGTTTTTT. Its translation: CAWSVAGFGLYEKLFF.